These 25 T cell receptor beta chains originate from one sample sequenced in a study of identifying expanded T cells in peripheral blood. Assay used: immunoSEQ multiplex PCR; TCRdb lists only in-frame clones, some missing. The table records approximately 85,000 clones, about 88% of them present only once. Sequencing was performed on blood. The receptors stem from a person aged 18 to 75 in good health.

The CDR3 sequence is CASSFQQGSYNSPLHF. For the CDR3, the DNA is TGTGCCAGCAGTTTCCAGCAGGGCTCCTATAATTCACCCCTCCACTTT. The chain is built from TRBV28 and TRBJ1-6; tentatively, D is TRBD1 (5 bases). The CDR3 totals 16 residues. The germline CDR1 and CDR2 sequences are MDHEN and SYDVKM. V shed 3 bases and J shed 0 bases, with 9 bases lying between them.

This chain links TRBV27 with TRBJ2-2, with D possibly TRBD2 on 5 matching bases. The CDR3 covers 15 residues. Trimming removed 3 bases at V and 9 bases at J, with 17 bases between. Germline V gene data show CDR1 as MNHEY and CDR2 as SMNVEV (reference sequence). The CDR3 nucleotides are TGTGCCAGCAGTTTGTATCGAACGGGAACCCGGGAGCTGTTTTTT. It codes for CASSLYRTGTRELFF.

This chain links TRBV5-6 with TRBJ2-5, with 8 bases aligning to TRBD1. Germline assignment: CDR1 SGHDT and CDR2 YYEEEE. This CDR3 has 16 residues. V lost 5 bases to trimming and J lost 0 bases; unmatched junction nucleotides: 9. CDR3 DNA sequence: TGTGCCAGCAGGCCCCGGGGGACAGGCGACCAAGAGACCCAGTACTTC. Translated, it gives CASRPRGTGDQETQYF. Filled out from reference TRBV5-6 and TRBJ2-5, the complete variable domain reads DAGVTQSPTHLIKTRGQQVTLRCSPKSGHDTVSWYQQALGQGPQFIFQYYEEEERQRGNFPDRFSGHQFPNYSSELNVNALLLGDSALYLCASRPRGTGDQETQYFGPGTRLLVL.

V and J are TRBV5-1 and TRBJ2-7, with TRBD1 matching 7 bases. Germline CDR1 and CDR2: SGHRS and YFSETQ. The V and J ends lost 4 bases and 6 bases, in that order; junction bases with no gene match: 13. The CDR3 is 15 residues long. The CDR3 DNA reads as TGCGCCAGCAGCCCGAAGGACAGGACCCGCGGCGAGCAGTACTTC. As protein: CASSPKDRTRGEQYF.

CDR3 nucleotide sequence: TGTGCCAGCTCACCACCGTCTCAGGGGGCAGGTGAGCAGTTCTTC. Its translation is CASSPPSQGAGEQFF. The genes are TRBV18 and TRBJ2-1; 8 positions agree with TRBD1. With V trimmed by 0 bases and J by 9 bases, 7 bases remained unmatched. The CDR3 is 15 residues long. Germline V lookup: CDR1 KGHSH, CDR2 LQKENI.

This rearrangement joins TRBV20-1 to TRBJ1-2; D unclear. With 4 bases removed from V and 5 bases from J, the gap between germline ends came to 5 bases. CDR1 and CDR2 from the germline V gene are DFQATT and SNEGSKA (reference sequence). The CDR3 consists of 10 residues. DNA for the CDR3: TGCAGTGCTACAGAATATGGCTACACCTTC. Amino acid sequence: CSATEYGYTF.

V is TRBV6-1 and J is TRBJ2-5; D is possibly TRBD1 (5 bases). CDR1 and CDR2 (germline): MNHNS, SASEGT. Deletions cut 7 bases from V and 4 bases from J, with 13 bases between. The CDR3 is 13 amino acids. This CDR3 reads CASKAGQSETQYF. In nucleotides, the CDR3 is TGTGCCAGCAAGGCAGGGCAGTCAGAGACCCAGTACTTC.

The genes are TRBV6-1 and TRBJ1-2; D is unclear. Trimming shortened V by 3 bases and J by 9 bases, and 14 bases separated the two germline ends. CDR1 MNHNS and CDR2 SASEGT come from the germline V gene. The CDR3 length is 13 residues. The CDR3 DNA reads TGTGCCAGCAGTGACCTGGGAGTTTGGAGCTACACCTTC. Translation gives CASSDLGVWSYTF.

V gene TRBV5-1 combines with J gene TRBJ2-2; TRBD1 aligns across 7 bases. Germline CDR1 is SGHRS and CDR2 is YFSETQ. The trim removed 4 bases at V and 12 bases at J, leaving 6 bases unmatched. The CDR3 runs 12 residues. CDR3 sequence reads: CASSEDRVKLFF. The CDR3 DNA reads TGCGCCAGCAGCGAAGACAGGGTGAAGCTGTTTTTT. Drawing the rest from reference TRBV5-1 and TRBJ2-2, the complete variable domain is KAGVTQTPRYLIKTRGQQVTLSCSPISGHRSVSWYQQTPGQGLQFLFEYFSETQRNKGNFPGRFSGRQFSNSRSEMNVSTLELGDSALYLCASSEDRVKLFFGEGSRLTVL.

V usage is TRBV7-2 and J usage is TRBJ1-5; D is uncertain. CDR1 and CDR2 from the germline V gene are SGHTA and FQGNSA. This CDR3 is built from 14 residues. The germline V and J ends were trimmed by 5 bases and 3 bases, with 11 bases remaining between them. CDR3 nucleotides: TGTGCCAGCAGCCCTACCGGGTCCAATCAGCCCCAGCATTTT. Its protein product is CASSPTGSNQPQHF. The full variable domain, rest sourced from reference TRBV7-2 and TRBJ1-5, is GAGVSQSPSNKVTEKGKDVELRCDPISGHTALYWYRQSLGQGLEFLIYFQGNSAPDKSGLPSDRFSAERTGGSVSTLTIQRTQQEDSAVYLCASSPTGSNQPQHFGDGTRLSIL.

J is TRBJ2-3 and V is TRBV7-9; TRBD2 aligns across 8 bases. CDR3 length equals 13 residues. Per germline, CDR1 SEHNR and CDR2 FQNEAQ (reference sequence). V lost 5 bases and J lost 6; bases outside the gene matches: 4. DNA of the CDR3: TGTGCCAGCAGCAATAGACTAGCGGATACGCAGTATTTT. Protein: CASSNRLADTQYF.

The CDR3 reads CASGSSYREGQPQHF. For the CDR3, the DNA is TGTGCCAGCGGGTCCTCCTACAGGGAGGGTCAGCCCCAGCATTTT. V usage is TRBV28 and J usage is TRBJ1-5, with D possibly being TRBD1 (6 bases). Germline-derived CDR1 and CDR2 are MDHEN and SYDVKM. Trimming removed 8 bases at V and 6 bases at J, with 20 bases between. CDR3 length equals 15 residues.

The CDR3 reads CASSPRTISIKRGELFF. CDR3 bases: TGTGCCAGCAGCCCCAGAACGATCTCAATAAAACGTGGGGAGCTGTTTTTT. V is TRBV7-9 and J is TRBJ2-2; D remains ambiguous. With 5 bases removed from V and 8 bases from J, the gap between germline ends came to 24 bases. Germline V lookup: CDR1 SEHNR, CDR2 FQNEAQ (reference sequence). The CDR3 runs 17 residues.

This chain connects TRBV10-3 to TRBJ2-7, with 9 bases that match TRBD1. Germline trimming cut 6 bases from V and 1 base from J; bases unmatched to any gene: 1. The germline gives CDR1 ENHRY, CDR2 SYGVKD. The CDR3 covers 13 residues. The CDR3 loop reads CAISGQGSYEQYF. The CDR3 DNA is TGTGCCATCAGCGGACAGGGGTCCTACGAGCAGTACTTC.

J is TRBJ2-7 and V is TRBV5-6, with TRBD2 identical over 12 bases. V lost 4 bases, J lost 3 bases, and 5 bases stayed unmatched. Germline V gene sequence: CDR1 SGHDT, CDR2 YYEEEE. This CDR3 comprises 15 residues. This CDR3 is CASSAGLAGNYEQYF. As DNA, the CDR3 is TGTGCCAGCAGCGCAGGACTAGCGGGAAACTACGAGCAGTACTTC.

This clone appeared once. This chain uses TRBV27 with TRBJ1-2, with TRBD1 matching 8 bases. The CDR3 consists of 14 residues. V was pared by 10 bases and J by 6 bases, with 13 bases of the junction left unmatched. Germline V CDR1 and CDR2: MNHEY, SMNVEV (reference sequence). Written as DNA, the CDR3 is TGTGCCACCAAAGGTCACCAGACAGGGGATGGCTACACCTTC. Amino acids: CATKGHQTGDGYTF.

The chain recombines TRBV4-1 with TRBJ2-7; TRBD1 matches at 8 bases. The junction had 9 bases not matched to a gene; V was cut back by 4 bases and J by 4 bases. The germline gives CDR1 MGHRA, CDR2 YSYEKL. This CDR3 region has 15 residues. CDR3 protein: CASSLNTGQVYEQYF. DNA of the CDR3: TGCGCCAGCAGCCTGAACACGGGACAGGTGTACGAGCAGTACTTC.

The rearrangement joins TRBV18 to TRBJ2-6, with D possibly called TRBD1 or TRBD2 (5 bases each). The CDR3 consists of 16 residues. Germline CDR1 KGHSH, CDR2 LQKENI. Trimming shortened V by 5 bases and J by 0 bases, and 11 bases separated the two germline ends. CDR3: CASSSTGASGANVLTF. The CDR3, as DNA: TGTGCCAGCTCATCCACCGGGGCCTCTGGGGCCAACGTCCTGACTTTC.

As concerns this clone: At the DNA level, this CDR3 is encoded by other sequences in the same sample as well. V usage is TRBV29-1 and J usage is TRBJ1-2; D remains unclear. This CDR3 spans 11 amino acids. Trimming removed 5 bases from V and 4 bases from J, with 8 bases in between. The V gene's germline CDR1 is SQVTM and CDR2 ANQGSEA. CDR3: CSVSDGYGYTF. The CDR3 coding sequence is TGCAGCGTTTCTGACGGCTATGGCTACACCTTC.

CDR3 nucleotides: TGTGCCAGCAATAACAGGGGCGGGGAGGGTTATGGCTACACCTTC. This translates into CASNNRGGEGYGYTF. This chain connects TRBV9 to TRBJ1-2, with TRBD1 matching over 7 bases. Germline V gene lookup returns CDR1 SGDLS and CDR2 YYNGEE. With V trimmed by 6 bases and J by 5 bases, 13 bases remained unmatched. This CDR3 is 15 amino acids long.

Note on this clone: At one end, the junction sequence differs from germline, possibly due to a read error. The CDR3 region has the DNA TGTGCCAGCAGCTTAGGTACAGGTACGCAGTATTTT. Residues: CASSLGTGTQYF. The V call is TRBV7-2, the J call TRBJ2-3; tentatively, D is TRBD1 (5 bases). CDR3 length: 12 residues. Germline assignment: CDR1 SGHTA and CDR2 FQGNSA.

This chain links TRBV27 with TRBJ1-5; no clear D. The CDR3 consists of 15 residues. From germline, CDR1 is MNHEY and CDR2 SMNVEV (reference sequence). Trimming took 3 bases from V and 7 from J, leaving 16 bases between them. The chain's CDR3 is CASSLSRRIGQPQHF. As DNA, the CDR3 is TGTGCCAGCAGTTTGAGCAGGAGGATAGGACAGCCCCAGCATTTT.

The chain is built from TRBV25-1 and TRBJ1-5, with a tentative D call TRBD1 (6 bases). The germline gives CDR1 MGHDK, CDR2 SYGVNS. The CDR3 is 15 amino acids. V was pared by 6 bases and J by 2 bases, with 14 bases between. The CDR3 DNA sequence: TGTGCCAGCAGCACTGGAGGGGGTCGCAATCAGCCCCAGCATTTT. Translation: CASSTGGGRNQPQHF.

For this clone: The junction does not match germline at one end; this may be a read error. The CDR3: CASSDNSGTFF. In DNA form, the CDR3 reads TGTGCCAGCAGCGACAATTCCGGGACCTTCTTC. The chain has TRBV28 and TRBJ1-2; possibly TRBD1 for D (5 bases). This CDR3 has 11 residues. CDR1 and CDR2 (germline): MDHEN, SYDVKM.

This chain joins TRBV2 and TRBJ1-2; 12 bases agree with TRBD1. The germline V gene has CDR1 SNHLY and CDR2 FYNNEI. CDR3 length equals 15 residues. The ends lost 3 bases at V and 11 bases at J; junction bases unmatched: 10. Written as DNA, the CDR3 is TGTGCCAGCAGTGACCAACCGGGACAGGGGGCAGGTTACACCTTC. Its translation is CASSDQPGQGAGYTF.